This T cell receptor beta chain is from a study of blood T cells in healthy people across ages. Primed by a sample-barcoded 5' primer and a J-beta primer mix, a second PCR proceeded for about 6 to 12 cycles. TCRdb called the 5' RACE reads again in MiXCR, with one record for every CDR3 protein. The data show approximately 850,000 distinct CDR3 sequences, 44% seen once. The CDR3 is made up of 15 amino acids. V lost 4 bases and J lost 2; bases outside the gene matches: 6. Germline V gene lookup returns CDR1 SQVTM and CDR2 ANQGSEA. This clonotype appeared a few times. The material sequenced was blood. This sequence joins TRBV29-1 and TRBJ2-2, with 8 bases matching TRBD2. This clonotype originated in a man in his sixties in good health. The chain's CDR3 is CSVVGRTSNTGELFF. DNA for the CDR3: TGCAGCGTTGTCGGTCGGACTAGCAACACCGGGGAGCTGTTTTTT.